The 25 T cell receptor beta chains reported below all come from one sample, sequenced in a study of CD8+ T cells in alopecia areata listed by TCRdb under 2018. Library prep was done by the immunoSEQ multiplex PCR assay. RNA was extracted from all samples and reverse transcribed into cDNA, which served as template for TCR sequencing. Imported from immuneACCESS, the table was reduced by TCRdb to in-frame sequences with V and J called. These copies leave out some clones; in studies compared against another copy, an unresolved V gene accounts for under half, and the cause of the remainder is not known. In this sample the table shows over 100,000 clones, and no singletons are among them. The ten largest make up around 20% of the sample. The source material was lesional skin. Receptors were obtained from a C3H/HeJ mouse with alopecia areata. The MHC haplotype that this mouse strain carries is H2-k.

Note on this clone: Genes and germline are mouse. The CDR3: CASRPDWGHQDTQYF. CDR3 DNA (partial): TGTGCCAGCAGGCCTGACTGGGGTCATCAAGAC. V is TRBV13-1 and J is TRBJ2-5; TRBD2 matches 8 bases. The read terminates 4 residues before the CDR3 end, so the remaining end is supplied by the germline J gene. This CDR3 has 15 amino acids. V shed 5 bases and J 3 bases; nucleotides not matched to a gene: 8. Germline V gene data show CDR1 as NSHNY and CDR2 as SYGAGN.

This clone was seen ten or more times. Gene names denote mouse genes. The read ends 4 residues shy of where the CDR3 ends; the end is completed using the germline J gene. V is TRBV13-3 and J is TRBJ2-3; maybe TRBD1 (5 bases). CDR3 size: 15 residues. Germline CDR1 NNHDY, CDR2 SYVADS. Trimming took 2 bases from V and 0 from J, leaving 10 bases between them. The DNA read from the CDR3 is TGTGCCAGCAGTGAAAGGGGAACTAGTGCAGAA. Translation: CASSERGTSAE. The CDR3 reads in full as CASSERGTSAETLYF.

This clone was counted between two and nine times. Gene names denote mouse genes. The sequenced fragment ends 4 residues before the CDR3 boundary, so the rest is inferred from the germline J gene. The gene calls are TRBV13-3 and TRBJ1-4; 9 bases line up with TRBD1. CDR1 NNHDY and CDR2 SYVADS come from the germline V gene. Trimming took 1 base from V and 4 from J; bases not matched to a gene: 5. The CDR3 loop spans 16 amino acids. The CDR3 region is CASSDIGTGNNERLFF. Partial CDR3 DNA: TGTGCCAGCAGTGATATTGGGACAGGGAACAACGAA. The full variable domain, completed using reference TRBV13-3 and TRBJ1-4, is EAAVTQSPRSKVAVTGGKVTLSCHQTNNHDYMYWYRQDTGHGLRLIHYSYVADSTEKGDIPDGYKASRPSQENFSLILELASLSQTAVYFCASSDIGTGNNERLFFGHGTKLSVL.

This clone was observed a few times. Germline and genes here are mouse. The read ends 4 residues before the CDR3 terminus; that terminus is restored from the germline J gene. This chain connects TRBV13-3 to TRBJ2-3; tentative D call: TRBD1 (5 bases). V dropped 1 base and J dropped 0 bases, with 12 bases sitting between them. The CDR3 runs to 16 residues. Germline V CDR1 and CDR2: NNHDY, SYVADS. CDR3: CASSDNQGLSAETLYF. The part of the CDR3 DNA that was read is TGTGCCAGCAGTGATAACCAGGGTTTGAGTGCAGAA.

Comments on this clone: Germline and genes: mouse. The read terminates 4 residues ahead of where the CDR3 ends, so the germline J gene completes it. This chain uses TRBV16 with TRBJ2-4, with D possibly TRBD1 on 5 matching bases. This CDR3 is built from 16 residues. Germline CDR1 and CDR2: SGHSA and FRNQAP. The V end lost 0 bases, the J end lost 0 bases, and 10 bases lay between the germline ends. The covered CDR3 bases are TGTGCAAGCAGCTTAGACCGACAGACTAGTCAAAAC. This encodes CASSLDRQTSQN. The entire CDR3 protein is CASSLDRQTSQNTLYF. The full variable domain, in which reference TRBV16 and TRBJ2-4 provide the parts outside the CDR3, is NAGVIQTPRHKVTGKGQEATLWCEPISGHSAVFWYRQTIVQGLEFLTYFRNQAPIDDSGMPKERFSAQMPNQSHSTLKIQSTQPQDSAVYLCASSLDRQTSQNTLYFGAGTRLSVL.

This clone was recorded a few times. All gene names here are mouse names. The DNA ends 4 residues before the CDR3 does, and the rest of the CDR3 is filled in from the germline J gene. The chain carries TRBV13-3 and TRBJ2-5; 9 bases align to TRBD1. The CDR3 loop spans 17 amino acids. In germline, CDR1 is NNHDY, CDR2 SYVADS. The CDR3: CASSDPNRDREGDTQYF. The sequenced CDR3 bases are TGTGCCAGCAGTGATCCAAACCGGGACAGGGAAGGAGAC. The whole variable domain, filled in from reference TRBV13-3 and TRBJ2-5, reads EAAVTQSPRSKVAVTGGKVTLSCHQTNNHDYMYWYRQDTGHGLRLIHYSYVADSTEKGDIPDGYKASRPSQENFSLILELASLSQTAVYFCASSDPNRDREGDTQYFGPGTRLLVL.

About this clone itself: Mouse names are used for the genes. The observed sequence ends 4 residues before the CDR3 terminus, with the missing tail filled in from the germline J gene. The chain has TRBV1 and TRBJ2-5; the D gene is possibly TRBD2 (7 bases). The germline V and J ends were trimmed by 3 bases and 2 bases, with 15 bases remaining between them. The germline gives CDR1 NSQYPW, CDR2 LRSPGD (reference sequence). The CDR3 length is 16 residues. CDR3 sequence reads: CTCSAVGGGGQDTQYF. The sequenced part of the CDR3 DNA is TGCACCTGCAGTGCGGTAGGGGGGGGTGGCCAAGAC.

On this clone: Germline and genes: mouse. The DNA ends 4 residues before the CDR3 does, and the rest of the CDR3 is filled in from the germline J gene. The chain recombines TRBV19 with TRBJ2-7; D possibly corresponds to TRBD2 (5 bases). This CDR3 is built from 12 residues. Germline V gene data show CDR1 as FNHDT and CDR2 as SITEND (reference sequence). CDR3 amino acids: CASSSRGDEQYF. The sequenced part of the CDR3 DNA is TGTGCCAGCAGTTCCCGTGGGGAT.

A note on this clone: Gene names and germline refer to mouse. The CDR3 end falls 4 residues outside the read, so it is completed with the germline J gene. The chain uses TRBV1 and TRBJ1-4; 7 bases line up with TRBD1. This CDR3 contains 15 residues. Trimming took 3 bases from V and 3 from J; bases not matched to a gene: 4. In germline, CDR1 is NSQYPW, CDR2 LRSPGD (reference sequence). CDR3 DNA (partial): TGCACCTGCAGTGCCCCACAGGGGACCAACGAA. Its translation is CTCSAPQGTNE. The full CDR3 sequence reads CTCSAPQGTNERLFF.

This clone occurred a few times. Any gene name here is a mouse gene name. The CDR3 end falls 4 residues outside the read, so it is completed with the germline J gene. The same CDR3 also results from other DNA sequences found in this sample. This sequence joins TRBV13-3 and TRBJ2-5; 9 bases match TRBD1. Germline-derived CDR1 and CDR2 are NNHDY and SYVADS. The CDR3 spans 13 residues. The CDR3 loop is CASRPQGADTQYF. The sequenced CDR3 bases are TGTGCCAGCAGACCACAGGGGGCAGAC. Full variable domain (outside the CDR3, taken from reference TRBV13-3 and TRBJ2-5): EAAVTQSPRSKVAVTGGKVTLSCHQTNNHDYMYWYRQDTGHGLRLIHYSYVADSTEKGDIPDGYKASRPSQENFSLILELASLSQTAVYFCASRPQGADTQYFGPGTRLLVL.

Notes on this clone: The gene names here belong to mouse. The missing CDR3 end, 4 residues past where the read stops, is filled in from the germline J gene. The gene calls are TRBV13-3 and TRBJ2-1; D is uncertain. Trimming removed 4 bases at V and 3 bases at J, with 14 bases between. The length of the CDR3 is 15 residues. Germline values: CDR1 NNHDY, CDR2 SYVADS. CDR3 in amino acids: CASSHSLLSYAEQFF. Partial CDR3 DNA: TGTGCCAGCAGTCACAGCCTATTATCCTATGCT.

In its sample, this clone was seen a few times. Gene labels here are mouse ones. The CDR3 extends 4 residues past the end of the read, so its final part is completed from the germline J gene. This sequence joins TRBV1 and TRBJ2-1; the match to TRBD2 covers 9 bases. The V segment lost 0 bases and the J segment 3 bases; nucleotides outside the gene matches: 3. CDR1 and CDR2 from the germline V gene are NSQYPW and LRSPGD (reference sequence). The CDR3 is 16 residues long. The sequenced part of the CDR3 DNA is TGCACCTGCAGTGCAGATCCGGGACTGGGCTATGCT. Its translation: CTCSADPGLGYA. The complete CDR3 protein is CTCSADPGLGYAEQFF.

In regard to this clone: Each gene name is a mouse one. The CDR3 end is not reached by the read, which stops 4 residues before it; the germline J gene fills it in. This chain links TRBV13-2 with TRBJ2-7; 9 bases are shared with TRBD2. This CDR3 spans 16 amino acids. V gave up 0 bases and J gave up 3 bases; unmatched junction bases: 7. CDR1 is NNHNN, CDR2 SYGAGS, per germline (reference sequence). The CDR3 bases that were read are TGTGCCAGCGGTGATGGGGCCGGGGACTGGGACTAT. Translated: CASGDGAGDWDY. In full, the CDR3 is CASGDGAGDWDYEQYF.

This clone showed up just a few times. Mouse gene names apply. With the read ending 4 residues before the CDR3 end, the germline J gene is used to fill in that end. The V gene is TRBV13-1, the J gene TRBJ1-1, with D uncertain. Germline loops: CDR1 NSHNY, CDR2 SYGAGN. The V and J ends lost 5 bases and 1 base respectively, with 9 bases between them. The CDR3 is 13 amino acids. The CDR3 bases that were read are TGTGCCAGCAGCGCTAACATGAACACA. Translation: CASSANMNT. The entire CDR3 protein is CASSANMNTEVFF.

Points on this clone: Gene names and germline match the mouse. The DNA ends 4 residues before the CDR3 does, and the rest of the CDR3 is filled in from the germline J gene. V usage is TRBV1 and J usage is TRBJ2-7, with 12 bases aligning to TRBD2. Per germline, CDR1 NSQYPW and CDR2 LRSPGD (reference sequence). Trimming at V came to 4 bases and at J to 3 bases, leaving 4 bases not matched to a gene. The CDR3 is 15 amino acids. The covered CDR3 bases are TGCACCTGCAGTGAGGGACTGGGGGGTCTCTAT. This codes for CTCSEGLGGLY. The CDR3 in its entirety is CTCSEGLGGLYEQYF.

Worth noting for this clone: Genes and germline are mouse. The CDR3 end falls 4 residues outside the read, so it is completed with the germline J gene. The chain links TRBV1 to TRBJ2-7; 8 bases are a match to TRBD2. The J segment lost 0 bases and the V segment lost 4 bases, leaving 2 bases of the junction unmatched. CDR1 is NSQYPW and CDR2 is LRSPGD in the germline V gene (reference sequence). This CDR3 region has 14 residues. Incomplete CDR3 DNA: TGCACCTGCAGTGGGGGACTGGACTCCTAT. Its translation: CTCSGGLDSY. The CDR3, in full, reads CTCSGGLDSYEQYF.

Turning to this clone: Gene names follow the mouse nomenclature. The CDR3 is cut off 4 residues early in the read; its end comes from the germline J gene. The chain uses TRBV1 and TRBJ2-5, with TRBD1 matching 11 bases. This CDR3 region has 16 residues. Germline CDR1 NSQYPW, CDR2 LRSPGD (reference sequence). The CDR3: CTCSAARDRGEDTQYF. CDR3 bases read: TGCACCTGCAGTGCAGCCCGGGACAGGGGGGAAGAC.

The table lists this clone with a few counts. The genes and germline here are from mouse. The CDR3 is cut off 4 residues early in the read; its end comes from the germline J gene. The chain joins TRBV19 to TRBJ2-1; no clear D gene. Germline lookup yields CDR1 FNHDT and CDR2 SITEND (reference sequence). Trimming took off 4 bases at V and 0 bases at J, with 8 bases between the two ends. CDR3 length: 14 residues. CDR3 DNA (partial): TGTGCCAGCAGTCCGACACCTAACTATGCT. Translation: CASSPTPNYA. The CDR3 in full is CASSPTPNYAEQFF.

This clone was observed a handful of times. Germline and genes here are mouse. The CDR3: CASSISGRNTGQLYF. CDR3 bases read: TGTGCCAGCAGTATTTCAGGGCGGAACACCGGG. V is TRBV19 and J is TRBJ2-2, with D possibly matching TRBD1 (5 bases). The read terminates 4 residues ahead of where the CDR3 ends, so the germline J gene completes it. CDR3 length: 15 amino acids. Per germline, CDR1 FNHDT and CDR2 SITEND (reference sequence). V lost 2 bases to trimming and J lost 2 bases, with 10 bases between them.

Concerning this clone: Gene labels here are mouse ones. Coverage ceases 4 residues before the CDR3 finishes, and the germline J gene fills in the end. The rearrangement joins TRBV13-1 to TRBJ1-4; D is perhaps TRBD1 (6 bases). The CDR3 covers 13 residues. Trimming pared 8 bases from V and 0 bases from J, leaving 8 bases between. Germline CDR1 and CDR2: NSHNY and SYGAGN. CDR3 bases read: TGTGCCAGTTCAGGGGTTTCCAACGAA. It translates to CASSGVSNE. The full CDR3 protein reads CASSGVSNERLFF.

This clone was counted a few times. Gene labels here are mouse ones. The CDR3 is cut off 4 residues early in the read; its end comes from the germline J gene. V gene TRBV13-3 combines with J gene TRBJ2-1, with 8 bases identical to TRBD2. The ends lost 6 bases at V and 1 base at J; junction bases unmatched: 6. This CDR3 is built from 15 residues. Germline values: CDR1 NNHDY, CDR2 SYVADS. Here the CDR3 reads CASTSDWENYAEQFF. CDR3 DNA, as far as it was read: TGTGCCAGCACCTCGGACTGGGAGAACTATGCT.

Comments on this clone: Germline and genes: mouse. The CDR3 is cut off 4 residues early in the read; its end comes from the germline J gene. The rearrangement uses TRBV1 and TRBJ2-4; the match to TRBD1 covers 8 bases. This CDR3 has 15 residues. CDR1 and CDR2 (germline): NSQYPW, LRSPGD (reference sequence). V lost 4 bases, J lost 0 bases, and 3 bases stayed unmatched. CDR3 residues: CTCSVTGASQNTLYF. CDR3 bases read: TGCACCTGCAGTGTGACAGGGGCTAGTCAAAAC.

With respect to this clone: Mouse names are used for the genes. The CDR3 end lies 4 residues beyond the end of the read and is filled in from the germline J gene. The chain is built from TRBV19 and TRBJ2-5, with D maybe TRBD1 (5 bases). Germline V CDR1 and CDR2: FNHDT, SITEND (reference sequence). The CDR3 runs to 13 residues. The CDR3 bases that were read are TGTGCCAGCAGTATAGACCAGGGCGAC. Its translation: CASSIDQGD. The whole CDR3 reads CASSIDQGDTQYF.

This clone has only a few counts. Gene names denote mouse genes. The CDR3 region is CTCSEDSSAETLYF. The DNA read from the CDR3 is TGCACCTGCAGCGAAGACAGTAGTGCAGAA. The genes are TRBV1 and TRBJ2-3; perhaps TRBD1 as D (5 bases). The read is 4 residues too short to cover the CDR3 end, so that end is filled in from the germline J gene. Germline assignment: CDR1 NSQYPW and CDR2 LRSPGD (reference sequence). The V gene lost 6 bases and the J gene lost 0 bases, with 10 bases spanning the gap. The CDR3 contains 14 residues.

This clone was detected only a few times. The gene symbols are mouse symbols. The read finishes 4 residues shy of the CDR3 end, and the germline J gene is used to complete it. The V call is TRBV13-3, the J call TRBJ2-5; no clear D gene. Germline CDR1 and CDR2: NNHDY and SYVADS. V was cut by 3 bases and J by 2 bases, with 10 bases left in between. This CDR3 is built from 14 residues. The covered CDR3 bases are TGTGCCAGCAGTGTTCACAGTCTCCAAGAC. It codes for CASSVHSLQD. The whole CDR3 sequence reads CASSVHSLQDTQYF. The entire variable domain, with the rest obtained from reference TRBV13-3 and TRBJ2-5, is as follows: EAAVTQSPRSKVAVTGGKVTLSCHQTNNHDYMYWYRQDTGHGLRLIHYSYVADSTEKGDIPDGYKASRPSQENFSLILELASLSQTAVYFCASSVHSLQDTQYFGPGTRLLVL.